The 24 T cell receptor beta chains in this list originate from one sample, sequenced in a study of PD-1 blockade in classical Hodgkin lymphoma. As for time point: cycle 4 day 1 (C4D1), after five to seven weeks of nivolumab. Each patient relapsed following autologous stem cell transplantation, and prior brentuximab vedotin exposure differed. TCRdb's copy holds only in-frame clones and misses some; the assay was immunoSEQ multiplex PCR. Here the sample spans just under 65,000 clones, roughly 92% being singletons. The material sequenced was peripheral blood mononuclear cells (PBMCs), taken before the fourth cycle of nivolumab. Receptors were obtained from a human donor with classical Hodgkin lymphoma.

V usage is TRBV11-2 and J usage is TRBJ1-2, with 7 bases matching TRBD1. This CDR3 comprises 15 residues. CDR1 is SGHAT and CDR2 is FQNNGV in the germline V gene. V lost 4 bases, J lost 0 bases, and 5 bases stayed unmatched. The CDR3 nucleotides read TGTGCCAGCAGCTCGGAGACAGGGACTAACTATGGCTACACCTTC. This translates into CASSSETGTNYGYTF.

CDR3 amino acids: CASSLEVASDPYNEQFF. In nucleotides, the CDR3 is TGTGCCAGCAGCTTAGAGGTTGCCTCGGACCCATACAATGAGCAGTTCTTC. V gene TRBV11-2 combines with J gene TRBJ2-1; D is uncertain. The CDR3 spans 17 residues. Germline loops: CDR1 SGHAT, CDR2 FQNNGV. V was trimmed by 0 bases and J by 4 bases, leaving 16 bases between them.

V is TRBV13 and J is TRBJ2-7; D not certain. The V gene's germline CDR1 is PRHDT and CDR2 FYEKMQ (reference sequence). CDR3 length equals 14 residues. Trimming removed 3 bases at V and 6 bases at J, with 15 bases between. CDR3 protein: CASSFTTPISEQYF. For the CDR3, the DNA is TGTGCCAGCAGCTTTACCACCCCTATCAGCGAGCAGTACTTC.

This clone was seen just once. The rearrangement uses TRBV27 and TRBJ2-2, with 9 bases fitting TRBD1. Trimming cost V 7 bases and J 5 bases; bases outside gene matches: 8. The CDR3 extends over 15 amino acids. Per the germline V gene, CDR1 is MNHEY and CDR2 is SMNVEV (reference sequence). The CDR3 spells CASIQDRGGTGELFF. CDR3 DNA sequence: TGTGCCAGCATTCAGGACAGGGGAGGTACCGGGGAGCTGTTTTTT.

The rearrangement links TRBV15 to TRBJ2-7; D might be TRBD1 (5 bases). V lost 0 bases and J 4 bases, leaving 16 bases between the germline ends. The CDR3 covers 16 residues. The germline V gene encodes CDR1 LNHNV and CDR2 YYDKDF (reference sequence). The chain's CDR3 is CATSRDYGQGLYEQYF. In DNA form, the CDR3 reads TGTGCCACCAGCAGAGATTACGGGCAGGGTCTATACGAGCAGTACTTC.

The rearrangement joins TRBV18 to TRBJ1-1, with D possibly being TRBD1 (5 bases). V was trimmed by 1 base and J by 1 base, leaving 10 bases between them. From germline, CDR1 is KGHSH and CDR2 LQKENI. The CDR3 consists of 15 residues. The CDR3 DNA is TGTGCCAGCTCACCACGGCCGGGGGAGAACACTGAAGCTTTCTTT. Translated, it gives CASSPRPGENTEAFF.

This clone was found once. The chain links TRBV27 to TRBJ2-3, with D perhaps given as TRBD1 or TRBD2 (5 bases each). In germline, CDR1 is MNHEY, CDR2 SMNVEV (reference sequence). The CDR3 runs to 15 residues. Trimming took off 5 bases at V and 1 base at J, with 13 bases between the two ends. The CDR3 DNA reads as TGTGCCAGCAGTAAAGCCGGGACCCGCACAGATACGCAGTATTTT. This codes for CASSKAGTRTDTQYF.

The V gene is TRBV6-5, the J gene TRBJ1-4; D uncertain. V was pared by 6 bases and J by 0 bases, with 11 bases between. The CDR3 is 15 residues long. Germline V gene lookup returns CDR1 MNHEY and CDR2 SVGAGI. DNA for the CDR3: TGTGCCAGCAGGCCGTCAGGTCCAACTAATGAAAAACTGTTTTTT. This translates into CASRPSGPTNEKLFF.

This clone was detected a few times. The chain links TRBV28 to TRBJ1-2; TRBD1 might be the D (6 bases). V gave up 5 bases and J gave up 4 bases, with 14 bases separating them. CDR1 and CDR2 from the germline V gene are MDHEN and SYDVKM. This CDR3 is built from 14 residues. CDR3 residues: CASSQGHRGYGYTF. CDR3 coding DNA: TGTGCCAGCAGTCAGGGACATAGGGGCTATGGCTACACCTTC.

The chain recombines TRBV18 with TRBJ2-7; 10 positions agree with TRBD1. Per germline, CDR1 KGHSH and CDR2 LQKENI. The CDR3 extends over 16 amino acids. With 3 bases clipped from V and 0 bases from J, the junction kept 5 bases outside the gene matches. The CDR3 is CASSPRQGASSYEQYF. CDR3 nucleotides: TGTGCCAGCTCACCCAGACAGGGGGCGAGCTCCTACGAGCAGTACTTC. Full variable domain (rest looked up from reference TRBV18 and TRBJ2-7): NAGVMQNPRHLVRRRGQEARLRCSPMKGHSHVYWYRQLPEEGLKFMVYLQKENIIDESGMPKERFSAEFPKEGPSILRIQQVVRGDSAAYFCASSPRQGASSYEQYFGPGTRLTVT.

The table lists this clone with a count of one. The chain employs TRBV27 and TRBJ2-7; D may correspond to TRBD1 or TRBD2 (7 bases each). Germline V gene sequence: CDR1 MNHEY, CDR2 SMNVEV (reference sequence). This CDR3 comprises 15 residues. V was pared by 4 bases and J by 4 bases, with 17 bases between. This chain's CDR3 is CASSSTGTKRYEQYF. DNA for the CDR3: TGTGCCAGCAGTTCGACAGGGACTAAGAGGTACGAGCAGTACTTC.

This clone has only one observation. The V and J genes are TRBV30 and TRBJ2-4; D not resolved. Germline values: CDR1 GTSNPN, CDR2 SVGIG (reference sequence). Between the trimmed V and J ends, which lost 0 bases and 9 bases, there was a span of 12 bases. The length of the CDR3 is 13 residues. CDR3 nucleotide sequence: TGTGCCTGGAGTGTATACTCCTCGGGCATTCAGTACTTC. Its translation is CAWSVYSSGIQYF.

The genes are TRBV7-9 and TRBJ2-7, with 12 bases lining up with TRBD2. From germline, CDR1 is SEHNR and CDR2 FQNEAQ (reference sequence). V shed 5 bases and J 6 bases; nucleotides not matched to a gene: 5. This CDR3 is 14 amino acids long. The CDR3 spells CASSASGGVPEQYF. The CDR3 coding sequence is TGTGCCAGCAGCGCTAGCGGGGGGGTTCCCGAGCAGTACTTC.

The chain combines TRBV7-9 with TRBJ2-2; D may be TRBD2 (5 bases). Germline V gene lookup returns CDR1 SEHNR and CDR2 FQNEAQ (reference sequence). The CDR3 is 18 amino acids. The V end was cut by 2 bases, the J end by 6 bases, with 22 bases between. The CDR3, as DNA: TGTGCCAGCAGCTTACCGTTGTCACTAGTGTTTGTTCCCGGGGAGCTGTTTTTT. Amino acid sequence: CASSLPLSLVFVPGELFF.

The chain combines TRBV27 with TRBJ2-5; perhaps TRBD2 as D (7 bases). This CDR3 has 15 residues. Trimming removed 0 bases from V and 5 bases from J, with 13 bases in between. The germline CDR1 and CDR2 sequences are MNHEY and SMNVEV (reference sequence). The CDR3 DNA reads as TGTGCCAGCAGTTTATCTTCGGGGGGCGTGGAGACCCAGTACTTC. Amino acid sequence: CASSLSSGGVETQYF.

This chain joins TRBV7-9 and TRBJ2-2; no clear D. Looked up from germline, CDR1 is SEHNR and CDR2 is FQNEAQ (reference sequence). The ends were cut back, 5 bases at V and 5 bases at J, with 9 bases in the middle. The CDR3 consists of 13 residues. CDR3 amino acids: CASSPGWTGELFF. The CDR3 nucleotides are TGTGCCAGCAGCCCCGGGTGGACCGGGGAGCTGTTTTTT. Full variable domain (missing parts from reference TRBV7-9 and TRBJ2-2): DTGVSQNPRHKITKRGQNVTFRCDPISEHNRLYWYRQTLGQGPEFLTYFQNEAQLEKSRLLSDRFSAERPKGSFSTLEIQRTEQGDSAMYLCASSPGWTGELFFGEGSRLTVL.

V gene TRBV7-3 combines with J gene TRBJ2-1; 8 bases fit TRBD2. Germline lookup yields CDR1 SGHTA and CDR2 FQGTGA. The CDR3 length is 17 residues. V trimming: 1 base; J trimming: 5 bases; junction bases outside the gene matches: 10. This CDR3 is CASSLMAAGLGDNEQFF. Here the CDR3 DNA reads TGTGCCAGCAGCTTAATGGCCGCGGGACTAGGGGACAATGAGCAGTTCTTC. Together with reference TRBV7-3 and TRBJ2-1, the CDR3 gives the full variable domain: GAGVSQTPSNKVTEKGKYVELRCDPISGHTALYWYRQSLGQGPEFLIYFQGTGAADDSGLPNDRFFAVRPEGSVSTLKIQRTERGDSAVYLCASSLMAAGLGDNEQFFGPGTRLTVL.

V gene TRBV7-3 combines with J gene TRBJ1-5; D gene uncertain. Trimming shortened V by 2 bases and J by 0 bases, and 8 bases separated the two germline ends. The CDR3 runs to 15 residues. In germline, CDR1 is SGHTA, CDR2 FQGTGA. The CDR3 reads CASSLERDSNQPQHF. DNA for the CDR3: TGTGCCAGCAGCTTAGAAAGGGATAGCAATCAGCCCCAGCATTTT.

The CDR3 sequence: CASCSPDRGNEKLFF. For the CDR3, the DNA is TGTGCCAGTTGTAGCCCGGACAGGGGAAATGAAAAACTGTTTTTT. The chain joins TRBV6-6 to TRBJ1-4; 9 bases map to TRBD1. Germline V lookup: CDR1 MNHNY, CDR2 SVGAGI (reference sequence). V was clipped by 9 bases and J by 5 bases; unmatched bases: 10. The CDR3 is 15 amino acids.

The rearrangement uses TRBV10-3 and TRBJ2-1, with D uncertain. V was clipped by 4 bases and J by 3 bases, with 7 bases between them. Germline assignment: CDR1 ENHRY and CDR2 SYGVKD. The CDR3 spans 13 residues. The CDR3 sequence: CAISGPSYNEQFF. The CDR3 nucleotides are TGTGCCATCAGTGGGCCGAGCTACAATGAGCAGTTCTTC.

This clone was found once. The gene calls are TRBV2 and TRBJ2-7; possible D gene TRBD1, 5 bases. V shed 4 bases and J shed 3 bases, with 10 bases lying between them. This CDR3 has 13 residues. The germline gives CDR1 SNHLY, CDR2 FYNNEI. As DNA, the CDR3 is TGTGCCAGCAGTGGCAGGCAGGGCTACGAGCAGTACTTC. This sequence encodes CASSGRQGYEQYF.

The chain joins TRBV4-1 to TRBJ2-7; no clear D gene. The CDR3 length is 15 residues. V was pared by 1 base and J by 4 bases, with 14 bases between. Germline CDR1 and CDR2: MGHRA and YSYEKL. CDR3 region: CASSQGPAVGYEQYF. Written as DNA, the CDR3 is TGCGCCAGCAGCCAAGGACCGGCTGTTGGTTACGAGCAGTACTTC.

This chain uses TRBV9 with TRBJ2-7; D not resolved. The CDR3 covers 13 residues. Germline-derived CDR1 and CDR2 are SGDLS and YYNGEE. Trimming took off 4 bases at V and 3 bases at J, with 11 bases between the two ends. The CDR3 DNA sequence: TGTGCCAGCAGCCCTACCCCCGACTACGAGCAGTACTTC. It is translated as CASSPTPDYEQYF.

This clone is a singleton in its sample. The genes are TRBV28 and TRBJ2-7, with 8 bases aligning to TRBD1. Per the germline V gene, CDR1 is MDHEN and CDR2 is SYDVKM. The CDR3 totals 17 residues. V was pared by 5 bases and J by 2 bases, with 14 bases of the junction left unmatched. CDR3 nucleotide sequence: TGTGCCAGCAGTCCCCTCCAAGGGACAGGAGGCACCTACGAGCAGTACTTC. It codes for CASSPLQGTGGTYEQYF.